This entry concerns a single TCR beta chain. Its cognate antigen is unknown. This table comes from immunoSEQ multiplex PCR, and its TCRdb copy is limited to in-frame clones, with some not included. Among about 79,000 clones listed, 88% were seen once. The data were obtained in a study of OX40 agonist ivuxolimab in advanced cancers. At the level of the study: Enrolled patients in dose escalation had cancers that were hepatocellular carcinoma, melanoma, renal cell or head and neck cancer.

Findings and caveats of the study: Specificity for antigen went undetermined in the expanded peripheral T cells.

This CDR3 is 14 amino acids long. The germline CDR1 and CDR2 sequences are SGHKS and YYEKEE (reference sequence). J was trimmed by 4 bases and V by 4 bases; bases with no gene match: 7. This sequence joins TRBV5-5 and TRBJ2-5, with 7 bases lining up with TRBD2. The starting material was CD4+ or CD8+ T cells sorted from blood, obtained in a trial of the OX40 agonist ivuxolimab. This receptor was taken from an adult with an advanced solid tumor such as melanoma, head and neck, liver or kidney cancer. This CDR3 is CASSRGGFGETQYF. The CDR3 DNA reads as TGTGCCAGCAGCAGGGGAGGGTTTGGAGAGACCCAGTACTTC.